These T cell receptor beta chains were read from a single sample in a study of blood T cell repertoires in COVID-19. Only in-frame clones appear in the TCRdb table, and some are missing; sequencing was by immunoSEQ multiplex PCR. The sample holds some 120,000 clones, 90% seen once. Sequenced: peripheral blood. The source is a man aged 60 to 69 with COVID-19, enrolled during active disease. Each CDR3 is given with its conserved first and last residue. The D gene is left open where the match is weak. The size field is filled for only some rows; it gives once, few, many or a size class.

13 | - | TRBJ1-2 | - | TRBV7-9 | TGTGCCAGCAGCCCCCAGGCAAACTATGGCTACACCTTC | CASSPQANYGYTF
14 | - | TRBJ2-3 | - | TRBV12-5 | TGTGCTAGTCAGGTAGGGGCTAGCACAGATACGCAGTATTTT | CASQVGASTDTQYF
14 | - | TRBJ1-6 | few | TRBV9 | TGTGCCAGCAGGGTTAGCTCCTATAATTCACCCCTCCACTTT | CASRVSSYNSPLHF
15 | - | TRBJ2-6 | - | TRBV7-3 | TGTGCCAGCAGCCCCTACCGCTCTGGGGCCAACGTCCTGACTTTC | CASSPYRSGANVLTF
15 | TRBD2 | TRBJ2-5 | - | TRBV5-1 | TGCGCCAGCAGCTTAGGACTAGCGGGTGGGGAGACCCAGTACTTC | CASSLGLAGGETQYF
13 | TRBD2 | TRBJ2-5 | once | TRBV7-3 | TGTGCCAGCAGCGCAAGCGGGAGGGAGACCCAGTACTTC | CASSASGRETQYF
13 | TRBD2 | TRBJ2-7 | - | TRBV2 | TGTGCCAGCGAGGGTAGCGGGTCTGCGGAGCAGTACTTC | CASEGSGSAEQYF
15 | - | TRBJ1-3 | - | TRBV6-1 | TGTGCCAGCAGTCCGCGGTGGAGGGACGAAAACACCATATATTTT | CASSPRWRDENTIYF
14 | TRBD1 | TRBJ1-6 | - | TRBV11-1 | TGTGCCAGCAGCTCCGGGACAGAAAATTCACCCCTCCACTTT | CASSSGTENSPLHF
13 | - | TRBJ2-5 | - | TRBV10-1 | TGCGCCAGCAGCCTACAGGGAGGGGAGACCCAGTACTTC | CASSLQGGETQYF
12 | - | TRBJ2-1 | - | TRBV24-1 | TGTGCCACCAGGTCGGCCGGGGGTGAGCAGTTCTTC | CATRSAGGEQFF
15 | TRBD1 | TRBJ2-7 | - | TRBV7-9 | TGTGCCAGCAGTCCCAGGGGGCGTCTGACCTACGAGCAGTACTTC | CASSPRGRLTYEQYF
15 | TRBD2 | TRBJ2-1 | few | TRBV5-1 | TGCGCCAGCAGGGTACGGAGCGGGAACTACAATGAGCAGTTCTTC | CASRVRSGNYNEQFF
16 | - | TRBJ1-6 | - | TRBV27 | TGTGCCAGCAGTCAAGACAGGCCCCTGGGAATTTCACCCCTCCACTTT | CASSQDRPLGISPLHF
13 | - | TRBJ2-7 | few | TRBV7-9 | TGTGCCAGCAGCCCAGGACAGATTTACGAGCAGTACTTC | CASSPGQIYEQYF
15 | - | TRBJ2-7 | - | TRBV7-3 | TGTGCCAGCAGCTTAGAGGCGGGATGGGGTAGGCAGCAGTACTTC | CASSLEAGWGRQQYF
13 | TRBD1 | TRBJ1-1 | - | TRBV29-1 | TGCAGCGCCCTGGACAGGGCAAGTGGAGGAGCTTTCTTT | CSALDRASGGAFF
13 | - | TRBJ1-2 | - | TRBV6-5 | TGTGCCAGCAGACCGCCGGCGGACTATGGCTACACCTTC | CASRPPADYGYTF
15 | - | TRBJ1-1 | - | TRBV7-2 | TGTGCCAGCAGCTTAGCAGGAGGGAGAAACACTGAAGCTTTCTTT | CASSLAGGRNTEAFF
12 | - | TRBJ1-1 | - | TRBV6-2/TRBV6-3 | TGTGCCAGCAGTTACGCCAGGACTGAAGCTTTCTTT | CASSYARTEAFF
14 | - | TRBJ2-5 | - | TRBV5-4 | TGTGCCAGCAGCTCTGGACTTTTCCAAGAGACCCAGTACTTC | CASSSGLFQETQYF
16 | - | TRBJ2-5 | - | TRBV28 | TGTGCCAGCAGTCCCGGACTAAGTGCCAAATCTGAGACCCAGTACTTC | CASSPGLSAKSETQYF
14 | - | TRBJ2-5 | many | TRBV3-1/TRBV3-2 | TGTGCCAGCAGCCAAAAGACTAGGACAGAGACCCAGTACTTC | CASSQKTRTETQYF
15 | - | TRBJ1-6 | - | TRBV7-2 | TGTGCCAGCAGCTCCGCCCCGGGGTTAAATTCACCCCTCCACTTT | CASSSAPGLNSPLHF
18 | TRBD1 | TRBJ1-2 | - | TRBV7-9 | TGTGCCAGCAGCTTAGCCGGGACAGGGCGAGTGGCTAACTATGGCTACACCTTC | CASSLAGTGRVANYGYTF
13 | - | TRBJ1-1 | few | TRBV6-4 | TGTGCCAGCAGTGCGACATATGACACTGAAGCTTTCTTT | CASSATYDTEAFF
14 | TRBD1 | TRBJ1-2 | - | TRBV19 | TGTGCCAGTAGCAGACAGGGCAGTAGCTATGGCTACACCTTC | CASSRQGSSYGYTF
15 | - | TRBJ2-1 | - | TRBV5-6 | TGTGCCAGCAGCTTGTACAGAATAGCCTACAATGAGCAGTTCTTC | CASSLYRIAYNEQFF
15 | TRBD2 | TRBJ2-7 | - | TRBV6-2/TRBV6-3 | TGTGCCAGCAGTTACTCGCGGGAGACCTTTTACGAGCAGTACTTC | CASSYSRETFYEQYF
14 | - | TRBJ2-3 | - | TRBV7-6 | TGTGCCAGCAGCTTAGGGAGGGGCCGAGATACGCAGTATTTT | CASSLGRGRDTQYF
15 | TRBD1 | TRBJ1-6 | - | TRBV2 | TGTGCCAGCAGTGGGGACGGACAGGGTTATTCACCCCTCCACTTT | CASSGDGQGYSPLHF
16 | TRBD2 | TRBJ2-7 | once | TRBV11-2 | TGTGCCAGCAGCCCACAAAGCGGGAGAGGTTCCTACGAGCAGTACTTC | CASSPQSGRGSYEQYF
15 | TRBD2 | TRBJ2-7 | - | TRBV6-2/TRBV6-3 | TGTGCCAGCAGTTACACGCGCGGGAGAGGCTACGAGCAGTACTTC | CASSYTRGRGYEQYF
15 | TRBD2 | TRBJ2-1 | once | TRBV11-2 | TGTGCCAGCAGCTTCCCAGCGGGAGGTCCCAATGAGCAGTTCTTC | CASSFPAGGPNEQFF
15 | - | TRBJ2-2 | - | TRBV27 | TGTGCCAGCAGTTTATCGATCGCGGGATCAGGGGAGCTGTTTTTT | CASSLSIAGSGELFF
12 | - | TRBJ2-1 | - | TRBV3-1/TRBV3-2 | TGTGCCACCCAGGGGCTAGTAGATGAGCAGTTCTTC | CATQGLVDEQFF
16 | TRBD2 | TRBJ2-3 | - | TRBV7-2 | TGTGCCAGCAGCTCCAAACTAGCGGGAGGACCAGATACGCAGTATTTT | CASSSKLAGGPDTQYF
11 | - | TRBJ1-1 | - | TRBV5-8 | TGTGCCAGCAGCGCAGAAAATGAAGCTTTCTTT | CASSAENEAFF
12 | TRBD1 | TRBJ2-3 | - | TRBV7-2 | TGTGCCAGCAGCTCCAGGACAGGTGCGCAGTATTTT | CASSSRTGAQYF
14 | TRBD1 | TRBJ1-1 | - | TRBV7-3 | TGTGCCAGCAGCCCCGACAGGGGGCGGCATGAAGCTTTCTTT | CASSPDRGRHEAFF
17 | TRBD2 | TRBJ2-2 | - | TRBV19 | TGTGCCAGTAGGCGGACTAGCGGGAGGGCCGGTACCGGGGAGCTGTTTTTT | CASRRTSGRAGTGELFF
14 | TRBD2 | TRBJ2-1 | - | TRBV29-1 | TGCAGCGCTGATCCCCTAGCGGGACCCGATGAGCAGTTCTTC | CSADPLAGPDEQFF
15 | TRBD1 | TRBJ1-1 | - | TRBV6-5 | TGTGCCAGCACCCCTCGGACAGGGGCGAACACTGAAGCTTTCTTT | CASTPRTGANTEAFF
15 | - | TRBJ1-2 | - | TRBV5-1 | TGCGCCAGCAGCCCCCAGGTACAGCAGATCTATGGCTACACCTTC | CASSPQVQQIYGYTF
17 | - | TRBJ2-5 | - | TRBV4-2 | TGTGCCAGCAGCCAAGGTAGAGCGGGTTCCAGCTCAGAGACCCAGTACTTC | CASSQGRAGSSSETQYF
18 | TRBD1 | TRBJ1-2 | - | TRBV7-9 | TGTGCCAGCAGCTTAGACCCGGGACAGGGGAGTTGGAACTATGGCTACACCTTC | CASSLDPGQGSWNYGYTF
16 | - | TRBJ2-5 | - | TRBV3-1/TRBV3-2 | TGTGCCAGCAGCCAAGGGGCTTTATCACACCAAGAGACCCAGTACTTC | CASSQGALSHQETQYF
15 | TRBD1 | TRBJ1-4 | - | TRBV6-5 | TGTGCCAGCAGTTACTCGGCTACAGGGGAGGAAAAACTGTTTTTT | CASSYSATGEEKLFF
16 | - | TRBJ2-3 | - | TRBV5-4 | TGTGCCAGCAGCCAGGCCCCCAGGGCCCTTACAGATACGCAGTATTTT | CASSQAPRALTDTQYF